The 21 T cell receptor beta chains reported below all come from one sample, sequenced in a study of T cell responses to AZD1222 COVID-19 vaccine. TCRdb's copy holds only in-frame clones and misses some; the assay was immunoSEQ multiplex PCR. The sample carries approximately 150,000 clones, about 90% recorded once. The sequencing here drew on peripheral blood, taken 28 days after the second AZD1222 dose. The receptors were gathered from an adult who received the AZD1222 COVID-19 vaccine.

The chain joins TRBV18 to TRBJ1-2; no reliable D call. Germline CDR1 reads KGHSH; CDR2 reads LQKENI. The CDR3 sequence is 13 residues long. Between the trimmed V and J ends, which lost 5 bases and 4 bases, there was a span of 11 bases. The CDR3 protein is CASSSDGSYGYTF. The DNA for the CDR3 is TGTGCCAGCTCATCCGACGGCTCCTATGGCTACACCTTC.

This chain links TRBV25-1 with TRBJ1-2, with D perhaps matching TRBD1 (5 bases). The CDR3 extends over 15 amino acids. CDR1 and CDR2 from the germline V gene are MGHDK and SYGVNS. V lost 3 bases and J 0 bases, leaving 11 bases between the germline ends. CDR3 region: CASSDPGSANYGYTF. CDR3 sequence (DNA): TGTGCCAGCAGTGATCCAGGGTCGGCTAACTATGGCTACACCTTC.

The genes are TRBV10-3 and TRBJ1-6; D may be TRBD1 (5 bases). Germline CDR1 reads ENHRY; CDR2 reads SYGVKD. This CDR3 spans 12 amino acids. Trimming stripped 7 bases from V and 7 bases from J, with 8 bases between. The CDR3: CAINGQNSPLHF. CDR3 DNA sequence: TGTGCCATCAACGGACAAAATTCACCCCTCCACTTT.

CDR3 sequence (DNA): TGCGCCAGCAGCTTGCAATCCAGGCAGATCGCCGGGGAGCTGTTTTTT. It specifies CASSLQSRQIAGELFF. The chain uses TRBV5-1 and TRBJ2-2; D not resolved. The V gene's germline CDR1 is SGHRS and CDR2 YFSETQ. Trimming stripped 1 base from V and 6 bases from J, with 16 bases between. This CDR3 is 16 amino acids long.

The chain combines TRBV3-1 (or the pseudogene TRBV3-2) with TRBJ1-1; tentative D call: TRBD1 (5 bases). The germline V gene has CDR1 LGHDT and CDR2 YNNKEL (reference sequence). The CDR3 has 14 amino acids. V was cut by 7 bases and J by 4 bases, with 16 bases left in between. CDR3 amino acids: CASTTLGRGTEAFF. DNA for the CDR3: TGTGCCAGCACCACCCTGGGTAGGGGCACTGAAGCTTTCTTT.

V usage is TRBV3-1 (or the pseudogene TRBV3-2) and J usage is TRBJ2-5; a possible D gene is TRBD1 (5 bases). V lost 3 bases to trimming and J lost 1 base, with 6 bases between them. The CDR3 is 13 residues long. Germline values: CDR1 LGHDT, CDR2 YNNKEL (reference sequence). CDR3 sequence reads: CASSQGRQETQYF. The CDR3 DNA sequence: TGTGCCAGCAGCCAGGGGCGCCAAGAGACCCAGTACTTC.

This CDR3 is CASSSRGGTIYGYTF. The CDR3 nucleotides read TGTGCCAGCAGTTCCCGGGGGGGGACTATCTATGGCTACACCTTC. The V call is TRBV28, the J call TRBJ1-2, with D tentatively TRBD1 (5 bases). V gave up 4 bases and J gave up 4 bases, with 16 bases separating them. The CDR3 has 15 residues. CDR1 MDHEN and CDR2 SYDVKM come from the germline V gene.

The rearrangement links TRBV10-1 to TRBJ2-7; D remains unclear. CDR3 length equals 13 residues. CDR1 and CDR2 from the germline V gene are WNHNN and SYGVQD (reference sequence). The V end was cut by 2 bases, the J end by 6 bases, with 11 bases between. The CDR3 here is CASSELVEAEQYF. CDR3 DNA sequence: TGCGCCAGCAGTGAGCTGGTAGAGGCCGAGCAGTACTTC.

The chain uses TRBV7-2 and TRBJ2-5; 10 positions agree with TRBD2. This CDR3 comprises 15 residues. Germline CDR1 and CDR2: SGHTA and FQGNSA. The V segment lost 2 bases and the J segment 4 bases; nucleotides outside the gene matches: 4. The CDR3 nucleotides read TGTGCCAGCAGCTTAATAGCGGGGGGATCAGAGACCCAGTACTTC. Protein: CASSLIAGGSETQYF.

The chain combines TRBV28 with TRBJ2-7; D possibly corresponds to TRBD2 (6 bases). The V end was cut by 8 bases, the J end by 0 bases, with 11 bases between. CDR3 length: 13 amino acids. Germline values: CDR1 MDHEN, CDR2 SYDVKM. CDR3 residues: CASGAGSSYEQYF. DNA of the CDR3: TGTGCCAGCGGAGCGGGCAGCTCCTACGAGCAGTACTTC.

This chain connects TRBV10-3 to TRBJ2-1, with D possibly being TRBD1 or TRBD2 (7 bases each). The CDR3 consists of 14 residues. Trimming left V 7 bases short and J 0 bases short, with 10 bases between. CDR1 and CDR2 from the germline V gene are ENHRY and SYGVKD. CDR3 DNA: TGTGCCATCACAGGGGGGGCCTCCTACAATGAGCAGTTCTTC. As protein: CAITGGASYNEQFF.

The chain couples TRBV19 to TRBJ1-4; D might be TRBD1 (6 bases). Germline loops: CDR1 LNHDA, CDR2 SQIVND (reference sequence). Trimming removed 3 bases at V and 8 bases at J, with 16 bases between. The CDR3 consists of 15 residues. CDR3 sequence reads: CASSMRTASGEKLFF. The CDR3 DNA is TGTGCCAGTAGTATGAGGACAGCGTCGGGGGAAAAACTGTTTTTT.

The V and J genes are TRBV7-2 and TRBJ2-7, with 9 nucleotides matching TRBD2. The CDR3 length is 14 residues. With V trimmed by 1 base and J by 3 bases, 1 base remained unmatched. Germline V gene data show CDR1 as SGHTA and CDR2 as FQGNSA. The CDR3 coding sequence is TGTGCCAGCAGCTTAGAAGCGGGAGGCTACGAGCAGTACTTC. Its protein is CASSLEAGGYEQYF.

This chain connects TRBV2 to TRBJ1-2; TRBD1 aligns across 9 bases. Per germline, CDR1 SNHLY and CDR2 FYNNEI. V dropped 7 bases and J dropped 4; count of bases not matched to a gene: 4. This CDR3 is built from 13 residues. The CDR3 nucleotides are TGTGCCAGCAAACAGGGGGCTGGCTATGGCTACACCTTC. Protein: CASKQGAGYGYTF.

The rearrangement links TRBV27 to TRBJ2-7, with 10 nucleotides matching TRBD2. The V segment lost 6 bases and the J segment 2 bases; nucleotides outside the gene matches: 13. The CDR3 extends over 17 amino acids. Germline V gene data show CDR1 as MNHEY and CDR2 as SMNVEV (reference sequence). This CDR3 is CASSPNAGTSETYEQYF. The CDR3 bases are TGTGCCAGCAGCCCAAACGCCGGGACTAGCGAGACCTACGAGCAGTACTTC.

The rearrangement uses TRBV6-2 or TRBV6-3 and TRBJ1-1; D gene uncertain. Looked up from germline, CDR1 is MNHEY and CDR2 is SVGEGT. The CDR3 sequence is 11 residues long. V lost 2 bases and J lost 11, with 9 bases in between. For the CDR3, the DNA is TGTGCCAGCAGTTACAGCGACCGCGCTTTCTTT. Translating it yields CASSYSDRAFF.

V and J are TRBV4-1 and TRBJ2-1; D ambiguous. Per germline, CDR1 MGHRA and CDR2 YSYEKL. The germline V and J ends were trimmed by 3 bases and 0 bases, with 12 bases remaining between them. The CDR3 spans 16 residues. CDR3 sequence: CASSQLTDRSYNEQFF. CDR3 coding DNA: TGCGCCAGCAGCCAGTTGACGGACCGCTCCTACAATGAGCAGTTCTTC.

V is TRBV6-5 and J is TRBJ1-6, with 9 bases matching TRBD1. This CDR3 has 15 residues. V lost 7 bases to trimming and J lost 7 bases; unmatched junction nucleotides: 8. Germline V gene lookup returns CDR1 MNHEY and CDR2 SVGAGI. The CDR3: CASIPDRGENSPLHF. The CDR3 region has the DNA TGTGCCAGCATTCCTGACAGGGGGGAAAATTCACCCCTCCACTTT.

The chain uses TRBV5-1 and TRBJ1-1, with unresolved D. Germline CDR1 reads SGHRS; CDR2 reads YFSETQ. This CDR3 is 15 amino acids long. V dropped 0 bases and J dropped 0 bases, with 9 bases sitting between them. The CDR3 protein is CASSLGGSMNTEAFF. Written as DNA, the CDR3 is TGCGCCAGCAGCTTGGGAGGCAGTATGAACACTGAAGCTTTCTTT.

This clone was seen a handful of times. The V gene is TRBV6-6, the J gene TRBJ2-7, with TRBD2 identical over 12 bases. Germline V gene sequence: CDR1 MNHNY, CDR2 SVGAGI (reference sequence). The CDR3 is made up of 16 amino acids. The V gene end was trimmed by 6 bases and the J gene end by 0 bases; junction bases not matched to a gene: 6. For the CDR3, the DNA is TGTGCCAGCAGCGGACTAGCGGGATTGAGCTCCTACGAGCAGTACTTC. This gives the protein CASSGLAGLSSYEQYF.

The rearrangement joins TRBV7-2 to TRBJ1-5; a weak D match, TRBD1 (5 bases). The germline V gene has CDR1 SGHTA and CDR2 FQGNSA. V dropped 4 bases and J dropped 5 bases, with 9 bases sitting between them. This CDR3 comprises 13 residues. CDR3 sequence reads: CASSWGGDQPQHF. DNA for the CDR3: TGTGCCAGCAGCTGGGGGGGAGATCAGCCCCAGCATTTT.